This T cell receptor (beta chain) is drawn from a study of blood T cell repertoires in COVID-19. Across the study: Sites across the United States, Italy and Spain contributed samples from acute and convalescent COVID-19. Sources were T cells, B-cell-depleted T cells, or PBMCs; the material itself was cDNA or gDNA.

Germline-derived CDR1 and CDR2 are ENHRY and SYGVKD. The CDR3 is 17 residues long. J was trimmed by 1 base and V by 1 base; bases with no gene match: 9. Per the original methods: From reference gene primer amplification, estimates of nucleated cell counts were derived. Only in-frame clones appear in the TCRdb table, and some are missing; sequencing was by immunoSEQ multiplex PCR. Clonal size and the V and J genes are those of that table, whereas D and trimming came from the DNA. Of about 170,000 clones listed, around 84% are singletons. Sequenced material: peripheral blood. The genes are TRBV10-3 and TRBJ2-7, with 8 bases that match TRBD1. This TCR was sampled from a man aged 50 to 60 with active or convalescent COVID-19. The chain's CDR3 is CAISEWVPGQVSYEQYF. CDR3 nucleotides: TGTGCCATCAGTGAGTGGGTCCCGGGACAGGTTTCCTACGAGCAGTACTTC.